The 30 T cell receptor beta chains below come from one sample, sequenced in a study of response to subunit inactivated influenza vaccine. Via MiXCR, TCRdb re-called the RT-PCR reads, giving one row per CDR3 protein. Of about 540,000 distinct CDR3 sequences in the sample, roughly 25% were seen once. A further study also used this sample, focusing on T cells expressing NK-cell markers. This second report adds: In generating TCR beta cDNA, 5'RACE template switching with UMIs was used.

The input for sequencing was CD4+ T cells sorted from PBMCs, taken 11 to 12 days after vaccination. The receptor source for this set is a man aged 50 or older who received an inactivated influenza vaccine.

This clonotype was counted between two and nine times. This chain joins TRBV6-1 and TRBJ2-1; a possible D gene is TRBD2 (7 bases). Germline values: CDR1 MNHNS, CDR2 SASEGT. This CDR3 is 15 amino acids long. Trimming pared 7 bases from V and 7 bases from J, leaving 20 bases between. CDR3 coding DNA: TGTGCCAGCAACGGAGGGGCAGGGAGGGGGAATGAGCAGTTCTTC. Translated: CASNGGAGRGNEQFF.

This clonotype was seen a handful of times. J is TRBJ2-3 and V is TRBV3-1; possible D gene TRBD2, 7 bases. Germline CDR1 is LGHDT and CDR2 is YNNKEL (reference sequence). Trimming pared 4 bases from V and 0 bases from J, leaving 23 bases between. The CDR3 has 19 residues. CDR3: CASSLNGPRGPTSTDTQYF. DNA of the CDR3: TGTGCCAGCAGCCTTAACGGACCGCGGGGGCCGACAAGCACAGATACGCAGTATTTT.

The table lists this clonotype with a few counts. The junction departs from the called germline gene at one end, perhaps through a read error. The CDR3 reads CASSSVRSLDGGIF. The DNA of the CDR3 is TGTGCCAGCAGTTCTGTAAGGTCATTGGACGGGGGGATCTTC. The rearrangement links TRBV6-2 or TRBV6-3 to TRBJ2-1, with 7 bases fitting TRBD2. Germline CDR1 is MNHEY and CDR2 is SVGEGT. This CDR3 has 14 residues.

The chain's CDR3 is CAISESVENEQFF. The CDR3 coding sequence is TGTGCCATCAGTGAGTCGGTGGAAAATGAGCAGTTCTTC. The J gene is TRBJ2-1, the V gene TRBV10-3; D unresolved. Germline-derived CDR1 and CDR2 are ENHRY and SYGVKD. The germline V and J ends were trimmed by 0 bases and 7 bases, with 7 bases remaining between them. The CDR3 spans 13 residues.

The chain has TRBV3-1 and TRBJ1-1, with 9 bases aligning to TRBD1. Germline CDR1 reads LGHDT; CDR2 reads YNNKEL (reference sequence). V gave up 1 base and J gave up 4 bases; unmatched junction bases: 7. The CDR3 is 16 amino acids. The CDR3 region has the DNA TGTGCCAGCAGCCAAGGTAACAGGGGGCGTGGCACTGAAGCTTTCTTT. Translated: CASSQGNRGRGTEAFF.

V and J are TRBV5-6 and TRBJ2-1, with D maybe TRBD2 (6 bases). V was pared by 0 bases and J by 15 bases, with 16 bases between. The CDR3 length is 13 residues. Germline-derived CDR1 and CDR2 are SGHDT and YYEEEE. CDR3 loop: CASSLGLGRAGFF. In DNA, the CDR3 is TGTGCCAGCAGCTTGGGACTAGGAAGAGCGGGGTTCTTC.

CDR3 sequence: CASSYSGASSYNEQFF. DNA for the CDR3: TGTGCCAGCAGTTACTCTGGTGCTAGCTCCTACAATGAGCAGTTCTTC. The genes are TRBV6-5 and TRBJ2-1; unclear D gene. The CDR3 is 16 residues long. V lost 0 bases to trimming and J lost 0 bases, with 9 bases between them. The germline V gene encodes CDR1 MNHEY and CDR2 SVGAGI.

The chain has TRBV20-1 and TRBJ1-5; D gene ambiguous. Germline-derived CDR1 and CDR2 are DFQATT and SNEGSKA (reference sequence). The CDR3 length is 12 residues. V was shortened by 4 bases and J by 3 bases, with 7 bases between the two germline ends. CDR3 sequence: CSATGPNQPQHF. CDR3 nucleotide sequence: TGCAGTGCTACAGGTCCCAATCAGCCCCAGCATTTT.

The chain couples TRBV5-1 to TRBJ2-7; D is possibly TRBD2 (5 bases). The CDR3 is made up of 14 amino acids. CDR1 is SGHRS, CDR2 YFSETQ, per germline. The ends were cut back, 1 base at V and 0 bases at J, with 8 bases in the middle. The chain's CDR3 is CASSLKGSSYEQYF. In DNA, the CDR3 is TGCGCCAGCAGCTTGAAAGGGAGCTCCTACGAGCAGTACTTC.

The rearrangement links TRBV20-1 to TRBJ2-1, with TRBD2 matching over 10 bases. The CDR3 totals 13 residues. Germline V gives CDR1 DFQATT, CDR2 SNEGSKA (reference sequence). V was pared by 5 bases and J by 6 bases, with 4 bases of the junction left unmatched. This chain's CDR3 is CSAASGGVNEQFF. CDR3 in DNA: TGCAGTGCTGCCAGCGGGGGGGTCAATGAGCAGTTCTTC.

This clonotype has more than one count but fewer than ten. This chain joins TRBV6-2 or TRBV6-3 and TRBJ2-1, with D possibly TRBD2 on 5 matching bases. The germline V and J ends were trimmed by 7 bases and 12 bases, with 16 bases remaining between them. The CDR3 is 12 residues long. The V gene's germline CDR1 is MNHEY and CDR2 SVGEGT. The CDR3 loop reads CASTPEAGGQFF. As DNA, the CDR3 is TGTGCCAGCACCCCCGAGGCCGGAGGGCAGTTCTTC.

V is TRBV20-1 and J is TRBJ2-4; D may correspond to TRBD1 or TRBD2 (5 bases each). V lost 0 bases, J lost 2 bases, and 11 bases lay in between. Germline CDR1 is DFQATT and CDR2 is SNEGSKA (reference sequence). This CDR3 spans 15 amino acids. The CDR3 here is CSARDIGGSKNIQYF. The CDR3 nucleotides are TGCAGTGCTAGAGATATTGGGGGTTCCAAAAACATTCAGTACTTC.

CDR3 coding DNA: TGTGCCAGCAGCCCCGACAGTAGCTCTGGAAACACCATATATTTT. Its protein is CASSPDSSSGNTIYF. The gene calls are TRBV12-3 or TRBV12-4 and TRBJ1-3, with D possibly matching TRBD1 (5 bases). The CDR3 length is 15 residues. The ends were cut back, 6 bases at V and 0 bases at J, with 12 bases in the middle.

This chain uses TRBV6-2 or TRBV6-3 with TRBJ2-3, with D maybe TRBD2 (6 bases). V lost 0 bases and J lost 4, with 23 bases in between. The CDR3 runs 19 residues. Germline CDR1 reads MNHEY; CDR2 reads SVGEGT. The CDR3 DNA is TGTGCCAGCAGTTACTCAAAACCATCCAGGAAACTAGCCCCAGATACGCAGTATTTT. It specifies CASSYSKPSRKLAPDTQYF.

This clonotype was observed a handful of times. This chain links TRBV7-2 with TRBJ2-2, with 8 nucleotides matching TRBD1. The CDR3 contains 15 residues. Germline V lookup: CDR1 SGHTA, CDR2 FQGNSA. V dropped 5 bases and J dropped 5; count of bases not matched to a gene: 7. The CDR3, as DNA: TGTGCCAGCAGCCGCGACAGGGGTTGGACCGGGGAGCTGTTTTTT. As protein: CASSRDRGWTGELFF.

The chain uses TRBV7-2 and TRBJ1-1; possible D gene TRBD1, 6 bases. CDR3 length equals 15 residues. In germline, CDR1 is SGHTA, CDR2 FQGNSA. The V end lost 5 bases, the J end lost 0 bases, and 13 bases lay between the germline ends. This CDR3 is CASSPVGAVNTEAFF. The CDR3 nucleotides read TGTGCCAGCAGCCCAGTGGGGGCCGTGAACACTGAAGCTTTCTTT.

This clonotype was found a few times. This chain joins TRBV11-2 and TRBJ1-2; 8 bases align to TRBD1. The CDR3 covers 15 residues. The J segment lost 4 bases and the V segment lost 4 bases, leaving 8 bases of the junction unmatched. The germline V gene encodes CDR1 SGHAT and CDR2 FQNNGV. Written as DNA, the CDR3 is TGTGCCAGCAGCTCGTACCGGGACAGGATCTATGGCTACACCTTC. It encodes CASSSYRDRIYGYTF.

This clonotype came up a few times. The chain employs TRBV20-1 and TRBJ2-1, with 13 bases matching TRBD2. Trimming took 6 bases from V and 6 from J; bases not matched to a gene: 5. This CDR3 is 14 amino acids long. The germline V gene encodes CDR1 DFQATT and CDR2 SNEGSKA (reference sequence). DNA of the CDR3: TGCAGTGCCAGGACTAGCGGGAGCTCCAATGAGCAGTTCTTC. Residues: CSARTSGSSNEQFF.

This clonotype was observed a few times. J is TRBJ1-4 and V is TRBV20-1; perhaps TRBD1 as D (6 bases). V lost 3 bases and J 8 bases, leaving 16 bases between the germline ends. Germline values: CDR1 DFQATT, CDR2 SNEGSKA (reference sequence). This CDR3 contains 14 residues. The DNA for the CDR3 is TGCAGTGCTAGTAGAGGGGGGTACCCAGAAAAACTGTTTTTT. It translates to CSASRGGYPEKLFF.

This clonotype was seen only a few times. The chain links TRBV6-2 or TRBV6-3 to TRBJ1-2; D uncertain. The CDR3 has 13 residues. Germline V CDR1 and CDR2: MNHEY, SVGEGT. Trimming pared 0 bases from V and 8 bases from J, leaving 10 bases between. This CDR3 is CASSYSNPVGYTF. DNA for the CDR3: TGTGCCAGCAGTTACTCGAATCCCGTCGGCTACACCTTC.

Only a few counts were recorded for this clonotype. The chain has TRBV9 and TRBJ1-2; TRBD1 is a possible D gene (6 bases). Germline CDR1 reads SGDLS; CDR2 reads YYNGEE. This CDR3 has 17 residues. The V and J ends lost 3 bases and 1 base respectively, with 19 bases between them. This CDR3 reads CASSARGGRNSNYGYTF. Written as DNA, the CDR3 is TGTGCCAGCAGCGCCCGGGGGGGCAGAAACAGTAACTATGGCTACACCTTC. The full variable domain, in which reference TRBV9 and TRBJ1-2 provide the parts outside the CDR3, is DSGVTQTPKHLITATGQRVTLRCSPRSGDLSVYWYQQSLDQGLQFLIQYYNGEERAKGNILERFSAQQFPDLHSELNLSSLELGDSALYFCASSARGGRNSNYGYTFGSGTRLTVV.

The genes are TRBV7-3 and TRBJ2-1; 10 positions match TRBD2. V lost 0 bases, J lost 5 bases, and 4 bases stayed unmatched. The CDR3 is 16 amino acids. CDR1 SGHTA and CDR2 FQGTGA come from the germline V gene. CDR3 in DNA: TGTGCCAGCAGCTTAACCAGCGGGAGGGCCCACAATGAGCAGTTCTTC. Amino acid sequence: CASSLTSGRAHNEQFF.

This clonotype was seen more than once but under ten times. This chain connects TRBV12-3 or TRBV12-4 to TRBJ2-1; D is perhaps TRBD2 (5 bases). CDR3 length: 13 amino acids. The V and J ends lost 6 bases and 6 bases respectively, with 12 bases between them. The DNA of the CDR3 is TGTGCCAGCAGCTTTACTACTAGCAATGAGCAGTTCTTC. Its translation is CASSFTTSNEQFF.

V and J are TRBV6-1 and TRBJ2-7, with D perhaps matching TRBD1 (6 bases). Germline lookup yields CDR1 MNHNS and CDR2 SASEGT. V lost 6 bases to trimming and J lost 2 bases, with 14 bases between them. The CDR3 contains 14 residues. The CDR3 sequence: CASSSTGYPYEQYF. DNA of the CDR3: TGTGCCAGCAGCAGTACAGGGTACCCCTACGAGCAGTACTTC.

This clonotype was seen ten or more times. The chain recombines TRBV6-5 with TRBJ2-7; tentatively, D is TRBD2 (5 bases). This CDR3 has 15 residues. The germline V and J ends were trimmed by 0 bases and 6 bases, with 15 bases remaining between them. CDR1 is MNHEY and CDR2 is SVGAGI in the germline V gene. The CDR3 DNA reads as TGTGCCAGCAGTTACTCCCCTGGAGGCCTTGGCGAGCAGTACTTC. Protein sequence: CASSYSPGGLGEQYF.

The genes are TRBV7-2 and TRBJ1-4; D gene uncertain. V lost 4 bases and J lost 8, with 8 bases in between. The CDR3 runs to 12 residues. Germline CDR1 SGHTA, CDR2 FQGNSA. CDR3 nucleotides: TGTGCCAGCAGCTGGAAAGGGGAAAAACTGTTTTTT. This sequence encodes CASSWKGEKLFF.

This clonotype was picked up a small number of times. CDR3 sequence reads: CASSSGTPGGVTEAFF. The CDR3 coding sequence is TGCGCCAGCAGCTCCGGGACTCCCGGAGGGGTCACTGAAGCTTTCTTT. J is TRBJ1-1 and V is TRBV5-1, with a weak D call TRBD1 (5 bases). Between the trimmed V and J ends, which lost 3 bases and 4 bases, there was a span of 19 bases. This CDR3 has 16 amino acids. Germline V gene lookup returns CDR1 SGHRS and CDR2 YFSETQ.

The V call is TRBV18, the J call TRBJ1-1; the match to TRBD1 covers 8 bases. The CDR3 is 12 amino acids. J gave up 10 bases and V 3 bases, and 4 bases lay outside the gene matches. Germline CDR1 reads KGHSH; CDR2 reads LQKENI. Written as DNA, the CDR3 is TGTGCCAGCTCACCTCGGGGGACAGGAGCTTTCTTT. This gives the protein CASSPRGTGAFF. Full variable domain (remainder filled in from reference TRBV18 and TRBJ1-1): NAGVMQNPRHLVRRRGQEARLRCSPMKGHSHVYWYRQLPEEGLKFMVYLQKENIIDESGMPKERFSAEFPKEGPSILRIQQVVRGDSAAYFCASSPRGTGAFFGQGTRLTVV.

The rearrangement links TRBV12-3 or TRBV12-4 to TRBJ2-1, with 9 bases matching TRBD2. The CDR3 is 15 residues long. The V segment lost 3 bases and the J segment 10 bases; nucleotides outside the gene matches: 10. The CDR3 here is CASSFGVAGAKEQFF. The DNA of the CDR3 is TGTGCCAGCAGTTTTGGGGTAGCGGGAGCCAAAGAGCAGTTCTTC.

The V and J genes are TRBV7-2 and TRBJ2-7; 9 nucleotides match TRBD1. Germline CDR1 is SGHTA and CDR2 is FQGNSA. J was trimmed by 4 bases and V by 5 bases; bases with no gene match: 6. The CDR3 length is 14 residues. The CDR3 here is CASSLLDRGYEQYF. The CDR3 bases are TGTGCCAGCAGCCTTCTGGACAGGGGTTACGAGCAGTACTTC.